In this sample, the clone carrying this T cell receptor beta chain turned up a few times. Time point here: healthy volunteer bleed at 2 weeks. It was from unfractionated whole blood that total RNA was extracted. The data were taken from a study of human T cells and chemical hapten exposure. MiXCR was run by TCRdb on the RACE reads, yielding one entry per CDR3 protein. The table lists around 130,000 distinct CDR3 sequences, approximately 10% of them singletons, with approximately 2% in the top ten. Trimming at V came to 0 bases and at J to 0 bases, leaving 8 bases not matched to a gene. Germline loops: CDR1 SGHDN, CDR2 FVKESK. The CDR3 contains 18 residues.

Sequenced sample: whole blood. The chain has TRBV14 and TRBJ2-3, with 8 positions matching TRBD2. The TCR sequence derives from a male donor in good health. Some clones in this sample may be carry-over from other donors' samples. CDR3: CASSQEWASGSSTDTQYF. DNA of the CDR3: TGTGCCAGCAGCCAAGAATGGGCTAGCGGGTCTAGCACAGATACGCAGTATTTT. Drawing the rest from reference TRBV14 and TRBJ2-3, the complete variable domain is EAGVTQFPSHSVIEKGQTVTLRCDPISGHDNLYWYRRVMGKEIKFLLHFVKESKQDESGMPNNRFLAERTGGTYSTLKVQPAELEDSGVYFCASSQEWASGSSTDTQYFGPGTRLTVL.